Listed below are T cell receptor beta chains from one sample, sequenced in a study of CD8 T cells in Susac syndrome. TCRdb processed the immunoSEQ multiplex PCR reads anew with MiXCR; each CDR3 protein has one entry. Among approximately 110,000 distinct CDR3 sequences listed, over 85% were seen once. The sample consisted of CD4+ T cells from PBMCs. Every receptor here comes from a human donor in good health. The conserved cysteine and the conserved F or W are not part of the CDR3 here. Fields, in order: J gene, clone size, V gene, CDR3 protein. Where a row states a size, it is once, few, many or the class of an expanded clone; other rows omit it.

TRBJ2-7 . TRBV7-2 ASSSDRGVYEQY
TRBJ2-1 . TRBV19 ASSIRTSGNEQF
TRBJ2-2 . TRBV7-2 ASSLSRAGTGELF
TRBJ1-2 . TRBV20-1 SASLRQGSYGYT
TRBJ2-2 . TRBV29-1 SVLKWGAGELF
TRBJ1-1 . TRBV6-2/TRBV6-3 ASSGQYTEAF
TRBJ2-7 . TRBV7-2 ASSLVIGAYEQY
TRBJ2-5 . TRBV5-1 ASRSDIAGGMETQY
TRBJ2-7 . TRBV12-3/TRBV12-4 ASSNGRKISYEQY
TRBJ1-1 . TRBV27 ASSLEYRDRTVEAF
TRBJ2-7 . TRBV12-3/TRBV12-4 ASSFSRSSYEQY
TRBJ1-2 . TRBV11-2 ASSSLQGVRGYT
TRBJ1-2 . TRBV30 AWSVGTGAGYT
TRBJ2-7 . TRBV28 ASSAQRAGDSYEQY
TRBJ2-1 . TRBV5-1 ASSLGGMRDEQF
TRBJ2-1 once TRBV11-2 ASSLSSAARYNEQF
TRBJ2-5 . TRBV5-1 ASSRTTGGIETQY
TRBJ2-3 . TRBV20-1 SARFGRAIHTDTQY
TRBJ1-1 . TRBV5-1 ASSRTGDGGTEAF
TRBJ2-7 . TRBV15 ATSRGTSYEQY
TRBJ2-4 . TRBV5-1 ASRTQGQRKNIQY
TRBJ1-1 . TRBV30 AWSVQQNTEAF
TRBJ1-1 . TRBV7-9 ASSLPEQGATEAF
TRBJ1-2 . TRBV20-1 SASPRRGRDYGYT
TRBJ2-2 . TRBV9 ASSVAGGAGTGELF
TRBJ2-5 . TRBV2 ASSDSGPQY
TRBJ2-3 . TRBV5-1 ASSLGHSGTDTQY
TRBJ1-1 . TRBV7-9 ASSLNQGAAF
TRBJ1-5 . TRBV4-3 ASSQDPGTSDQPQH
TRBJ2-1 . TRBV12-3/TRBV12-4 ASSSSGSGAYNEQF
TRBJ1-1 . TRBV5-1 ASSLQKNTEAF
TRBJ2-7 few TRBV2 ASSNLRGLGEQY
TRBJ2-7 . TRBV18 ASSPGPGQGSYEQY
TRBJ1-1 once TRBV5-1 ASSLIRAGTTEAF
TRBJ2-1 . TRBV29-1 SVPGLAGIGEQF
TRBJ1-2 . TRBV2 ASSGVNYGYT
TRBJ2-3 . TRBV5-1 ASSFDRESDTQY
TRBJ2-4 . TRBV23-1 ASSQLARLPHGAKNIQY
TRBJ2-1 once TRBV7-2 ASSPFPSGRLEQF
TRBJ2-7 . TRBV7-6 ASSRGGAYEQY
TRBJ2-5 . TRBV5-1 ASSSGGGRETQY
TRBJ2-7 . TRBV18 ASSPQPGSYEQY
TRBJ2-7 . TRBV10-3 AISRDPAYEQY
TRBJ2-2 once TRBV2 ASSPTDRVGTGELF
TRBJ1-1 . TRBV29-1 SVEDQLGKNTEAF
TRBJ1-1 . TRBV30 AWRGLANTEAF
TRBJ2-7 . TRBV20-1 SAKSSSYEQY
TRBJ1-1 . TRBV7-2 ASSLRVTAEAF
TRBJ2-7 . TRBV27 ASSLSWGTSGLGQY
TRBJ2-2 . TRBV5-6 ASSWDSGGDTGELF
TRBJ2-5 . TRBV20-1 SAKQNQETQY
TRBJ2-5 . TRBV10-3 AISEPGETQY
TRBJ2-1 once TRBV5-5 ASSLEGLAGVRNEQF
TRBJ2-4 . TRBV12-3/TRBV12-4 ASSLRGRGPVAKNIQY